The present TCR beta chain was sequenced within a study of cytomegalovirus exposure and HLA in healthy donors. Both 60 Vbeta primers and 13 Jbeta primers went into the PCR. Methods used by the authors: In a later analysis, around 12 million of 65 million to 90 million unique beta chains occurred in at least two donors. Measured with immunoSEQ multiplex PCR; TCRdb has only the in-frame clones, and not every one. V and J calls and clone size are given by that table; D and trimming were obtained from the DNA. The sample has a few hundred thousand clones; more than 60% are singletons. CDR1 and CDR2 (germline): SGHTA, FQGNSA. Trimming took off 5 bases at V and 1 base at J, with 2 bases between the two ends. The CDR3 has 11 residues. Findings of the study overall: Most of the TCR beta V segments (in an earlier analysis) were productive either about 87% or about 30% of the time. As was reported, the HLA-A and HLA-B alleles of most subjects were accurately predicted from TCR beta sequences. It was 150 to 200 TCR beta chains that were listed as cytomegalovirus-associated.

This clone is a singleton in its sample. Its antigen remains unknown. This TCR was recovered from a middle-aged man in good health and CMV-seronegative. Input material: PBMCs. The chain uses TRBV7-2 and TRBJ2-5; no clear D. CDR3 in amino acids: CASSLQETQYF. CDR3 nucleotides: TGTGCCAGCAGCCTCCAAGAGACCCAGTACTTC.